The entry that follows covers one TCR beta chain sequence. cDNA came from around 0.54 to 1 ug RNA primed by random hexamers. TCRdb recomputed calls from the immunoSEQ multiplex PCR reads with MiXCR, one row per CDR3 protein. The sample shows approximately 180,000 distinct CDR3 sequences, 90% to 95% of them seen only once. This record comes from a study of CD8 T cells in Susac syndrome. Germline values: CDR1 SQVTM, CDR2 ANQGSEA. Trimming left V 7 bases short and J 6 bases short, with 15 bases between. This CDR3 has 13 amino acids. The receptor was isolated from a human donor with multiple sclerosis. The specimen was CD4+ T cells from PBMCs. The chain is built from TRBV29-1 and TRBJ2-2; D perhaps matches TRBD2 (6 bases). The CDR3 region has the DNA TGCAGCGCCCGGGACTCGAGTGCCGGGGAGCTGTTTTTT. Protein sequence: CSARDSSAGELFF.